This is a list of T cell receptor beta chains from one sample in a study of cytomegalovirus exposure and HLA in healthy donors. The protocol was immunoSEQ multiplex PCR, while the TCRdb copy is restricted to in-frame clones and leaves out a portion. The repertoire includes about 40,000 clones, approximately 63% of them detected once, and around 3.9% sits in the top ten. The sequencing input was PBMCs. These receptor sequences come from a middle-aged man in good health and CMV-seronegative. Each CDR3 is given with its conserved first and last residue. The D gene is left open where the match is weak. Some rows have no size entry. The others give once, few or many, or a class for an expanded clone.

.,TRBJ2-5,.,TRBV11-2,TGTGCCAGCAGCTTAGCCAGTCAAGAGACCCAGTACTTC,CASSLASQETQYF
.,TRBJ1-5,.,TRBV11-2,TGTGCCAGCAGCCGCGCCGGGAGCAATCAGCCCCAGCATTTT,CASSRAGSNQPQHF
.,TRBJ2-7,TRBD2,TRBV25-1,TGTGCCAGCAGTCGGGACTACTACGAGCAGTACTTC,CASSRDYYEQYF
.,TRBJ2-7,TRBD1,TRBV6-6,TGTGCCAGTGGAGGTGGGACAGACACCTACGAGCAGTACTTC,CASGGGTDTYEQYF
.,TRBJ2-7,TRBD1,TRBV6-5,TGTGCCAGCAGTTACCACGGGGGACAGGGGACCTACGAGCAGTACTTC,CASSYHGGQGTYEQYF
.,TRBJ2-5,.,TRBV6-6,TGTGCCAGCAGTCCCGGGACACAACAAGAGACCCAGTACTTC,CASSPGTQQETQYF
once,TRBJ2-7,.,TRBV2,TGTGCCAACCGAGCCATCTACTCCTACGAGCAGTACTTC,CANRAIYSYEQYF
.,TRBJ2-7,TRBD1,TRBV27,TGTGCCAGCGGCCCCGTAAGACAGGGGGCCTACGAGCAGTACTTC,CASGPVRQGAYEQYF
.,TRBJ1-6,.,TRBV5-1,TGCGCCAGCAGCTTGGTGGCAATCAATAATTCACCCCTCCACTTT,CASSLVAINNSPLHF
.,TRBJ1-1,TRBD1,TRBV7-9,TGTGCCAGCAGCTTCGGACAGGGTACTGAAGCTTTCTTT,CASSFGQGTEAFF
.,TRBJ2-1,TRBD2,TRBV15,TGTGCCACCAGCAGAGAACTAGCGGTACCATACAATGAGCAGTTCTTC,CATSRELAVPYNEQFF
.,TRBJ1-1,.,TRBV30,TGTGCCTGGAGTGAGGGGCGGTCGAACACTGAAGCTTTCTTT,CAWSEGRSNTEAFF
few,TRBJ2-3,TRBD2,TRBV29-1,TGCAGCGTTGAATCGGCTAGCGGGTTCACAGATACGCAGTATTTT,CSVESASGFTDTQYF
once,TRBJ1-3,TRBD1,TRBV4-1,TGCGCCAGCAGCCTAGGACAGGGGGCCATCTCTGGAAACACCATATATTTT,CASSLGQGAISGNTIYF
.,TRBJ2-6,.,TRBV7-9,TGTGCCAGCAGCCCCCCCGTCTCTGGGGCCAACGTCCTGACTTTC,CASSPPVSGANVLTF
.,TRBJ1-4,TRBD1,TRBV7-9,TGTGCCAGCAGCGCTGGACAGGGAGAAAGTACTAATGAAAAACTGTTTTTT,CASSAGQGESTNEKLFF
once,TRBJ1-2,TRBD1,TRBV5-8,TGTGCCAGCAGCCAAGGACAGGGCTTTAATGGCTACACCTTC,CASSQGQGFNGYTF
.,TRBJ1-2,.,TRBV28,TGTGCCAGCAGCACGGGGGGCAGGTTAGACGGAGTCGTTCCTCGCTATGGCTACACCTTC,CASSTGGRLDGVVPRYGYTF
.,TRBJ1-1,.,TRBV29-1,TGCAGCGTTGATGGGCCCTCACAGAACACTGAAGCTTTCTTT,CSVDGPSQNTEAFF
.,TRBJ2-5,TRBD2,TRBV5-4,TGTGCCACCCGCGTGCGGGGGGGGAGTAGTGGAGAGACCCAGTACTTC,CATRVRGGSSGETQYF
.,TRBJ2-1,TRBD1,TRBV28,TGTGCCAGCAGTTTACGCGGGACAGGGGGCGTCCATGAGCAGTTCTTC,CASSLRGTGGVHEQFF
.,TRBJ1-6,TRBD1,TRBV18,TGTGCCAGCTCGCGGGACAGTGGAAATTCACCCCTCCACTTT,CASSRDSGNSPLHF
.,TRBJ2-7,.,TRBV29-1,TGCAGCGTCGAAGGTGGCCAGGCCTACGAGCAGTACTTC,CSVEGGQAYEQYF
.,TRBJ2-7,.,TRBV13,TGTGCCAGCAGCTCGACAGGAGGAACCTACGAGCAGTACTTC,CASSSTGGTYEQYF
few,TRBJ2-1,.,TRBV6-6,TGTGCCAGCATCAAGACAAACACGAATGAGCAGTTCTTC,CASIKTNTNEQFF
.,TRBJ1-2,TRBD1,TRBV5-4,TGTGCCAGCAGCTGGGGGGACAGGGCCTATGGCTACACCTTC,CASSWGDRAYGYTF
.,TRBJ2-1,TRBD1,TRBV19,TGTGCCAGTAGCCAGACAGGGGGCGCAGGGTCCAATGAGCAGTTCTTC,CASSQTGGAGSNEQFF
few,TRBJ1-6,.,TRBV2,TGTGCCAGCAAAGAAATGAGCTCCTATAATTCACCCCTCCACTTT,CASKEMSSYNSPLHF
few,TRBJ1-2,TRBD1,TRBV29-1,TGCAGCACCCAGACAGGGGACGGCTATGGCTACACCTTC,CSTQTGDGYGYTF
.,TRBJ2-1,TRBD2,TRBV11-1,TGTGCCAGCAGCTCAGCCACTAGCGGGTTTGAGGTTGAGCAGTTCTTC,CASSSATSGFEVEQFF
.,TRBJ1-2,TRBD1,TRBV6-5,TGTGCCAGCAGTAGGGGACAGGCGGGCTACACCTTC,CASSRGQAGYTF
.,TRBJ2-7,TRBD2,TRBV4-1,TGCGCCAGCAGCCCCGCTACGGGGGGGCTGTTAGGCTACGAGCAGTACTTC,CASSPATGGLLGYEQYF
.,TRBJ2-1,TRBD2,TRBV5-1,TGCGCCAGCAGCCCCGCTGCGGGGGGCCACAATGAGCAGTTCTTC,CASSPAAGGHNEQFF
.,TRBJ2-7,TRBD1,TRBV14,TGTGCCAGCAGCAACTTGGTAGGGGGCGGCGAGCAGTACTTC,CASSNLVGGGEQYF
.,TRBJ1-2,TRBD1,TRBV4-2,TGTGCCAGCAGCCAAGGGACAGGGGATGGCTACACCTTC,CASSQGTGDGYTF
.,TRBJ1-4,.,TRBV30,TGTGCCTGGAGTGAAGCGGGCAGACTTGAAGAAAAACTGTTTTTT,CAWSEAGRLEEKLFF
few,TRBJ2-7,TRBD1,TRBV28,TGTGCCAGCAGCCGTACTGGGGACAGGTTGACCTACGAGCAGTACTTC,CASSRTGDRLTYEQYF
.,TRBJ2-2,.,TRBV6-1,TGTGCCAGCAGCCTATCTAGGAACGGGGAGCTGTTTTTT,CASSLSRNGELFF
.,TRBJ2-5,.,TRBV10-3,TGTGCCATCAGATCTACCGCCCTCCAAGAGACCCAGTACTTC,CAIRSTALQETQYF
.,TRBJ1-2,.,TRBV7-2,TGTGCCAGCAGCGTGAGACGGGATGGCTACACCTTC,CASSVRRDGYTF
.,TRBJ2-7,TRBD2,TRBV4-3,TGCGCCAGCAGCCAAGATGTGAATAGCGGGGCCGACATTCCCTACGAGCAGTACTTC,CASSQDVNSGADIPYEQYF
.,TRBJ2-1,.,TRBV7-2,TGTGCCAGCAGCTTACCGGGAGTACCATACAATGAGCAGTTCTTC,CASSLPGVPYNEQFF
.,TRBJ1-5,.,TRBV6-1,TGTGCCGGAGGACAGCCTTATAGCAATCAGCCCCAGCATTTT,CAGGQPYSNQPQHF
.,TRBJ1-5,.,TRBV4-1,TGCGCCAGCAGCCAAGATTTTGCAGGCAATCAGCCCCAGCATTTT,CASSQDFAGNQPQHF
.,TRBJ2-1,TRBD2,TRBV5-4,TGTGCCAGCAGCTTGGGACTAGCGGGGCGGGATGAGCAGTTCTTC,CASSLGLAGRDEQFF
.,TRBJ2-1,TRBD1,TRBV30,TGTGCCTGGAGTGCCCAGGGGGCCAATGAGCAGTTCTTC,CAWSAQGANEQFF
.,TRBJ2-7,.,TRBV5-4,TGTGCCAGCAGCTCGACAGGCAACGCCTACGAGCAGTACTTC,CASSSTGNAYEQYF
.,TRBJ2-1,TRBD2,TRBV5-4,TGTGCCAGCAGCCGGAGTAGCGGGGAGCCCTACAATGAGCAGTTCTTC,CASSRSSGEPYNEQFF